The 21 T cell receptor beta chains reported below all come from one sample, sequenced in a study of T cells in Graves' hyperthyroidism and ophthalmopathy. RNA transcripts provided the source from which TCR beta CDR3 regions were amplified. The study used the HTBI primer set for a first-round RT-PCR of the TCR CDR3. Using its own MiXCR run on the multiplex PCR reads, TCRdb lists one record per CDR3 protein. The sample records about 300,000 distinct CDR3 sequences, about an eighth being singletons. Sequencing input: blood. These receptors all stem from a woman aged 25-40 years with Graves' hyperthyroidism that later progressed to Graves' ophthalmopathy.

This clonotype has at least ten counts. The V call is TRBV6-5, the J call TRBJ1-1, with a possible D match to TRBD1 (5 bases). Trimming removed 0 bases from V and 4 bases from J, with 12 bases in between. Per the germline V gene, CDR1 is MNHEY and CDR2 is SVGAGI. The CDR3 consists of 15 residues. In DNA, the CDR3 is TGTGCCAGCAGTTACTCGGGGGGGGGGTTCACTGAAGCTTTCTTT. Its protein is CASSYSGGGFTEAFF.

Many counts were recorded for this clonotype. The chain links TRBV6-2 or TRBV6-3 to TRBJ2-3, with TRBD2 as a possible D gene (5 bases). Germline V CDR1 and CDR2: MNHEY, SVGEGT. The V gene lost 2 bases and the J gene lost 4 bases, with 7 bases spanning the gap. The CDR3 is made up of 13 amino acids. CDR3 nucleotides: TGTGCCAGCAGTTACGAGGACTCAGATACGCAGTATTTT. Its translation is CASSYEDSDTQYF.

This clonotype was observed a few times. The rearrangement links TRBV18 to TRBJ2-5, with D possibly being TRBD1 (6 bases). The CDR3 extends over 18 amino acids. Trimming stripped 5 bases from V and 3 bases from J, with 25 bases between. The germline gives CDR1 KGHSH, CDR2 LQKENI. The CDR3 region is CASSSTTYSNREKETQYF. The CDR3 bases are TGTGCCAGCTCATCCACCACATACTCGAACAGGGAAAAAGAGACCCAGTACTTC.

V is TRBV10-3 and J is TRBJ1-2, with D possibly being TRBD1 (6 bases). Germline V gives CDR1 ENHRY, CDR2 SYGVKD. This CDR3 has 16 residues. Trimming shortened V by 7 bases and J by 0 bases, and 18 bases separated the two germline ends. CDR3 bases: TGTGCCATCACCCGGACAGCCCTAGGACCTAACTATGGCTACACCTTC. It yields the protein CAITRTALGPNYGYTF.

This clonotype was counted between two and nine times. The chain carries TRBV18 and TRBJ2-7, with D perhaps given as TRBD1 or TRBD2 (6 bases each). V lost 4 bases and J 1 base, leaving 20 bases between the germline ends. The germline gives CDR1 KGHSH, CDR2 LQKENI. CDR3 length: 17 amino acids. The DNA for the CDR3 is TGTGCCAGCTCACAGGGGGTTGTGTACGGGGGTTCCTACGAGCAGTACTTC. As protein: CASSQGVVYGGSYEQYF.

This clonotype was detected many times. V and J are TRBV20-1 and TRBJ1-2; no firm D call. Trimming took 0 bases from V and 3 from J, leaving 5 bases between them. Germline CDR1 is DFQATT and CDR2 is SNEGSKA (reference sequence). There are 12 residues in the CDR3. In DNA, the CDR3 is TGCAGTGCTAGAGATTACTACTATGGCTACACCTTC. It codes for CSARDYYYGYTF.

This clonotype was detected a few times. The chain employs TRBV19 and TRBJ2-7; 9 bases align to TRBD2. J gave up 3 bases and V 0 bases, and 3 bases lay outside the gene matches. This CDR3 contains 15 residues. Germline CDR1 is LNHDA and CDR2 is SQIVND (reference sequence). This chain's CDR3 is CASSIETSGSYEQYF. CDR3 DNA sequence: TGTGCCAGTAGTATAGAGACTAGCGGCAGCTACGAGCAGTACTTC.

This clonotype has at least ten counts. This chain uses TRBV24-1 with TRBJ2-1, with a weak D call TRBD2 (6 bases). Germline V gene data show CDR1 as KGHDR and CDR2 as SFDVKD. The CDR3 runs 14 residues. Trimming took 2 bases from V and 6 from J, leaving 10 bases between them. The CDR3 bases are TGTGCCACCAGTGATTCGTTCGGGGGCAATGAGCAGTTCTTC. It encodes CATSDSFGGNEQFF.

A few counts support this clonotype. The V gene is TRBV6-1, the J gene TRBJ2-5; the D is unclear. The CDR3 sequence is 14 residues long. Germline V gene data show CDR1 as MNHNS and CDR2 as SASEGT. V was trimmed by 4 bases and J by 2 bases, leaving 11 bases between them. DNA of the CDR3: TGTGCCAGCAGTGGTGGACGCGCTCAAGAGACCCAGTACTTC. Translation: CASSGGRAQETQYF.

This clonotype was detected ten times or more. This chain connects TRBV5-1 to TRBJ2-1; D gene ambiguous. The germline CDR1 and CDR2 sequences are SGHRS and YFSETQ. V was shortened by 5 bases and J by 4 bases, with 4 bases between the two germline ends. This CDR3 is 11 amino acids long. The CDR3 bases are TGCGCCAGCAGAGAATACAATGAGCAGTTCTTC. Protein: CASREYNEQFF. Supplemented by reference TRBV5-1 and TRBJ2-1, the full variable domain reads KAGVTQTPRYLIKTRGQQVTLSCSPISGHRSVSWYQQTPGQGLQFLFEYFSETQRNKGNFPGRFSGRQFSNSRSEMNVSTLELGDSALYLCASREYNEQFFGPGTRLTVL.

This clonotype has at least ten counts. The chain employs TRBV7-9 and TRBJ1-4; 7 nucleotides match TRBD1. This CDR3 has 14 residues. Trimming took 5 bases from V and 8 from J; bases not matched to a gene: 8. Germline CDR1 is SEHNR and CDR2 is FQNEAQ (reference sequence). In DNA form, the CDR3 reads TGTGCCAGCAGCCCCGGACAGGAGCGGGAAAAACTGTTTTTT. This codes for CASSPGQEREKLFF. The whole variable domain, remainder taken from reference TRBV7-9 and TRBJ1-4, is DTGVSQNPRHKITKRGQNVTFRCDPISEHNRLYWYRQTLGQGPEFLTYFQNEAQLEKSRLLSDRFSAERPKGSFSTLEIQRTEQGDSAMYLCASSPGQEREKLFFGSGTQLSVL.

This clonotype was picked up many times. CDR3 in DNA: TGTGCCAGCAGCCGCCTACTTGGCACAGATACGCAGTATTTT. Protein product: CASSRLLGTDTQYF. The chain links TRBV6-1 to TRBJ2-3; D not resolved. The germline gives CDR1 MNHNS, CDR2 SASEGT. This CDR3 has 14 amino acids. The V end was cut by 6 bases, the J end by 1 base, with 11 bases between.

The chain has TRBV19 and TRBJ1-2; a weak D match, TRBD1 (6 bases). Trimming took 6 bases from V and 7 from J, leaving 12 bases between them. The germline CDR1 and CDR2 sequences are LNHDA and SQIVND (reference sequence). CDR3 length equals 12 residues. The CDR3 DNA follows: TGTGCCAGTAGACTTGGACAGAGTGGCTACACCTTC. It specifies CASRLGQSGYTF.

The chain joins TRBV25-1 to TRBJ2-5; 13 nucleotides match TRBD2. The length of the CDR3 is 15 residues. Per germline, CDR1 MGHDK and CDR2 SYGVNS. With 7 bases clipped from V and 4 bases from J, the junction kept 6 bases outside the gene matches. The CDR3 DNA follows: TGTGCCAGCAAGACTAGCGGGAGGTTGGGAGAGACCCAGTACTTC. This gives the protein CASKTSGRLGETQYF.

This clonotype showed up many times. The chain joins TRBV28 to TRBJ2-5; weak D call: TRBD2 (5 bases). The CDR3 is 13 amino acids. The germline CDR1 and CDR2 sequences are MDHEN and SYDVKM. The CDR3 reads CSIREKGEETQYF. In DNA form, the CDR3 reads TGTAGTATAAGGGAAAAGGGAGAAGAGACCCAGTACTTC.

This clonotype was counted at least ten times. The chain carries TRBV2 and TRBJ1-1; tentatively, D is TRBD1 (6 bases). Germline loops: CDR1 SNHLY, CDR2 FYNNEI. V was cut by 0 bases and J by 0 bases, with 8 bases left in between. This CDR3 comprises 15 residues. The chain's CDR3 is CASSEAGAVNTEAFF. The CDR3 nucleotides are TGTGCCAGCAGTGAAGCGGGGGCGGTGAACACTGAAGCTTTCTTT.

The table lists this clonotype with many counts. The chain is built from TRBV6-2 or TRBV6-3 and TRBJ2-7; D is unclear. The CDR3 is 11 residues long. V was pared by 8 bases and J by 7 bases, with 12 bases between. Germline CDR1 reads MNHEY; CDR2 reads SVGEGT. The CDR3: CASGVMGEQYF. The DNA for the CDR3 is TGTGCCAGCGGCGTAATGGGGGAGCAGTACTTC.

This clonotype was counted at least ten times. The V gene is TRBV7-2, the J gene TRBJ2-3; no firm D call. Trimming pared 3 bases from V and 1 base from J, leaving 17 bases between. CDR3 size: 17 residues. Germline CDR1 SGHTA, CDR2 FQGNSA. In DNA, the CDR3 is TGTGCCAGCAGCTTTTTTGTGGCTCACCTAGGCACAGATACGCAGTATTTT. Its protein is CASSFFVAHLGTDTQYF. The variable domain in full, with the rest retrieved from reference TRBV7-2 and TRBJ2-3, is GAGVSQSPSNKVTEKGKDVELRCDPISGHTALYWYRQSLGQGLEFLIYFQGNSAPDKSGLPSDRFSAERTGGSVSTLTIQRTQQEDSAVYLCASSFFVAHLGTDTQYFGPGTRLTVL.

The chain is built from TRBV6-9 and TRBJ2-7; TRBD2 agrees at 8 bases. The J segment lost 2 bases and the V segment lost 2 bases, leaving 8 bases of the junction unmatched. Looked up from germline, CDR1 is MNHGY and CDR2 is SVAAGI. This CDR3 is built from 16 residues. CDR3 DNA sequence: TGTGCCAGCAGTTATGGCGGGAGGACCCTGACCTACGAGCAGTACTTC. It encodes CASSYGGRTLTYEQYF.

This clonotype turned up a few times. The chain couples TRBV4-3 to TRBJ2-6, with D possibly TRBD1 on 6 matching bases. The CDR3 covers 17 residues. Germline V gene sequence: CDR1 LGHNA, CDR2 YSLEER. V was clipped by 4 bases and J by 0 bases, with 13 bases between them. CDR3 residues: CASSPDRWSSGANVLTF. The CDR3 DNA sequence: TGCGCCAGCAGCCCAGACAGGTGGAGCTCTGGGGCCAACGTCCTGACTTTC.

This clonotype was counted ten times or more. CDR3 amino acids: CASSGAGTGNEKLFF. The CDR3 nucleotides are TGTGCCAGCAGCGGCGCCGGGACAGGGAATGAAAAACTGTTTTTT. V usage is TRBV9 and J usage is TRBJ1-4; 9 bases map to TRBD1. V trimming: 3 bases; J trimming: 5 bases; junction bases outside the gene matches: 5. The germline V gene has CDR1 SGDLS and CDR2 YYNGEE. The CDR3 is made up of 15 amino acids. Supplemented by reference TRBV9 and TRBJ1-4, the full variable domain reads DSGVTQTPKHLITATGQRVTLRCSPRSGDLSVYWYQQSLDQGLQFLIQYYNGEERAKGNILERFSAQQFPDLHSELNLSSLELGDSALYFCASSGAGTGNEKLFFGSGTQLSVL.